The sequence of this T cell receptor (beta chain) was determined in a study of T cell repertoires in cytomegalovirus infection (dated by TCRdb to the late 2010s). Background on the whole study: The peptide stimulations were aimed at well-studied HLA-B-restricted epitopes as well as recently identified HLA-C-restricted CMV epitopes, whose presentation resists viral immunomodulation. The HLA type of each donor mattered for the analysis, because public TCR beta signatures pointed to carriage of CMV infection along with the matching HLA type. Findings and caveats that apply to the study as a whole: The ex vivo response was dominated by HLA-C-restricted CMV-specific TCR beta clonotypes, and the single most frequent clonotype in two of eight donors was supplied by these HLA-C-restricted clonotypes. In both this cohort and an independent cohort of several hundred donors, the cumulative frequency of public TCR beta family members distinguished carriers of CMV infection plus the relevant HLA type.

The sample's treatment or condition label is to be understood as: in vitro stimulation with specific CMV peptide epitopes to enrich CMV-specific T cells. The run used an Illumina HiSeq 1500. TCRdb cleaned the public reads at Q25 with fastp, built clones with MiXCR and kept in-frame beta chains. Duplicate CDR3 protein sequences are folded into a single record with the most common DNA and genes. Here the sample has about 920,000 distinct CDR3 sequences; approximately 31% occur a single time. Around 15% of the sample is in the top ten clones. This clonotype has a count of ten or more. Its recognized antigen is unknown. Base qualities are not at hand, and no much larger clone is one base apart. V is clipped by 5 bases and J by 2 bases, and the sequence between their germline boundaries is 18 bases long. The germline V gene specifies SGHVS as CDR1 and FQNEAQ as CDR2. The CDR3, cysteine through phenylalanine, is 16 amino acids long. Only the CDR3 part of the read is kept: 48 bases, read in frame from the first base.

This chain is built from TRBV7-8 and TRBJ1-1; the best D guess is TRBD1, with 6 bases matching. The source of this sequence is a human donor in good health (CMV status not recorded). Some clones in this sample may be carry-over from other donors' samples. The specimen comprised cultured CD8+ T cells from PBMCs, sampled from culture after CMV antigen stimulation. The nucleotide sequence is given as TGTGCCAGCAGCACTAAGGGGGAGTTGCCCAACACTGAAGCTTTCTTT. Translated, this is CASSTKGELPNTEAFF.